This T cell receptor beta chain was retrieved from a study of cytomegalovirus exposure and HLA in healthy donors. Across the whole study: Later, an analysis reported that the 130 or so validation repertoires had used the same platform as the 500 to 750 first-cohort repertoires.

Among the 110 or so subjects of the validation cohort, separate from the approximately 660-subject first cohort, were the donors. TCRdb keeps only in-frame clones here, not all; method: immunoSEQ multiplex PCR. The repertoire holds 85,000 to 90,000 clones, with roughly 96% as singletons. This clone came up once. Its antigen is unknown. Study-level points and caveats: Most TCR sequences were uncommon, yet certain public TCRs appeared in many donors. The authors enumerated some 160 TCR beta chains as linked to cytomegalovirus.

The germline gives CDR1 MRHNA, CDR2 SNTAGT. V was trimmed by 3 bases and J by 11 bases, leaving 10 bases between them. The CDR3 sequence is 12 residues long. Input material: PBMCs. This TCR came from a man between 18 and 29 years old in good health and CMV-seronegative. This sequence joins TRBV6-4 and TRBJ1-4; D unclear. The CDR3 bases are TGTGCCAGCAGTGATTACGCGGGGAAACTGTTTTTT. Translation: CASSDYAGKLFF.